This record concerns one TCR beta chain sequence. Its specificity is not known. This record comes from a study of CD8+ T cells in alopecia areata. Findings and caveats of the study: Relative to mice, TCR sharing across patients was less clear, a difference possibly HLA-related.

cDNA reverse transcribed from extracted RNA served as the sequencing template. Profiling relied on immunoSEQ multiplex PCR, and the TCRdb table lists in-frame clones only, not all of them. The table records about 100,000 clones, under 65% of them present only once. V lost 0 bases and J lost 2, with 5 bases in between. This CDR3 is 13 amino acids long. Per the germline V gene, CDR1 is MNHEY and CDR2 is SMNVEV (reference sequence). The chain uses TRBV27 and TRBJ2-7; D remains ambiguous. Sequencing used NKG2D-low CD8+ T cells sorted from blood. This clonotype was sampled from a human donor with alopecia areata. The CDR3 loop is CASSLSSAYEQYF. CDR3 DNA sequence: TGTGCCAGCAGTTTATCCTCGGCCTACGAGCAGTACTTC.